Included here is one T cell receptor (beta chain) sequence, with context. There is no known antigen for this receptor. Base qualities were left out, and no much larger clone turns up one base away. V is pared back by 5 bases and J by 5 bases, with 10 bases lying between the germline termini. The germline V gene (reference sequence) provides CDR1 SEHNR and CDR2 FQNEAQ. There are 12 amino acids in the CDR3, from cysteine to phenylalanine inclusive. The CDR3 DNA has 36 bases and is translated from base 1. The sample is drawn from a study of T cell changes during pregnancy in multiple sclerosis (dated by TCRdb to between 2019 and 2020). In the study overall: Changes in the T cell repertoire over the course of pregnancy were examined in this study in women with multiple sclerosis.

The library was generated by the immunoSEQ multiplex PCR assay. TCRdb stores this immuneACCESS table with in-frame sequences only. Part of the clones is absent; in the studies checked, under half of the shortfall reflects unresolved V genes, and no reason is known for the rest. For this sample the table gives tens of thousands of clones, of which roughly 92% were detected only once. Jointly, the top ten make up less than 2% of the sample. The TCR originated in a female donor with multiple sclerosis, enrolled in a pregnancy study. Here the chain combines TRBV7-9 and TRBJ2-7; 5 matching bases give a weak D call of TRBD1. The sequences come from peripheral blood, collected in the second trimester of pregnancy. The CDR3 protein: CASSPQGHEQYF. The DNA reads as follows: TGTGCCAGCAGCCCCCAGGGCCACGAGCAGTACTTC.